The 21 T cell receptor beta chains given below trace back to one sample, sequenced in a study of shared clonotypes between healthy human individuals (dated by TCRdb to 2019 to 2021). The library came from the immunoSEQ multiplex PCR assay. TCRdb's version of the immuneACCESS table is confined to in-frame rearrangements and falls short of the full clone set. An unresolved V gene accounts for under half of the shortfall where checked; the remainder is of unknown origin. The sample profile shows approximately 2.3 million clones; over 90% of them were found once. Under 0.45% of the sample is in the top ten clones. Sequencing used naive CD4+ T cells from PBMCs. The label giving this sample's cell subset or site can be read as: CD45RA+ positively selected. The receptors shown here come from a man younger than 35 in good health. Some clones in this sample may be carry-over from other donors' samples.

The chain combines TRBV29-1 with TRBJ1-1, with D uncertain. The CDR3 loop spans 14 amino acids. The V end lost 4 bases, the J end lost 1 base, and 13 bases lay between the germline ends. The germline CDR1 and CDR2 sequences are SQVTM and ANQGSEA. CDR3 amino acids: CSVGSRQKNTEAFF. The CDR3 bases are TGCAGCGTTGGCAGCCGACAAAAGAACACTGAAGCTTTCTTT. Variable domain in full (rest from reference TRBV29-1 and TRBJ1-1): SAVISQKPSRDICQRGTSLTIQCQVDSQVTMMFWYRQQPGQSLTLIATANQGSEATYESGFVIDKFPISRPNLTFSTLTVSNMSPEDSSIYLCSVGSRQKNTEAFFGQGTRLTVV.

The chain uses TRBV5-4 and TRBJ2-2; tentatively, D is TRBD2 (6 bases). The CDR3 is 15 residues long. From germline, CDR1 is SGHNT and CDR2 YYREEE (reference sequence). Trimming took off 0 bases at V and 6 bases at J, with 12 bases between the two ends. CDR3 DNA: TGTGCCAGCAGCTTGGCCTCTAGCGTTGCCGGGGAGCTGTTTTTT. This codes for CASSLASSVAGELFF. The variable domain in full, completed from reference TRBV5-4 and TRBJ2-2, reads ETGVTQSPTHLIKTRGQQVTLRCSSQSGHNTVSWYQQALGQGPQFIFQYYREEENGRGNFPPRFSGLQFPNYSSELNVNALELDDSALYLCASSLASSVAGELFFGEGSRLTVL.

CDR3 DNA sequence: TGTGCCAGCAGCGCGACGACCCCACCAAAGAGCTACAATGAGCAGTTCTTC. As protein: CASSATTPPKSYNEQFF. This sequence joins TRBV9 and TRBJ2-1; D not resolved. Germline V gene sequence: CDR1 SGDLS, CDR2 YYNGEE. V lost 3 bases and J lost 3, with 19 bases in between. CDR3 size: 17 residues.

This chain connects TRBV5-1 to TRBJ1-1; 7 bases match TRBD1. The CDR3 loop spans 15 amino acids. Germline-derived CDR1 and CDR2 are SGHRS and YFSETQ. V shed 3 bases and J 1 base; nucleotides not matched to a gene: 6. CDR3 in amino acids: CASSSLQGGNTEAFF. Here the CDR3 DNA reads TGCGCCAGCAGCTCCCTCCAGGGGGGGAACACTGAAGCTTTCTTT.

In this sample, this clone turned up a few times. The genes are TRBV2 and TRBJ1-1; possibly TRBD1 for D (5 bases). The V end lost 2 bases, the J end lost 4 bases, and 14 bases lay between the germline ends. Germline-derived CDR1 and CDR2 are SNHLY and FYNNEI. This CDR3 region has 15 residues. CDR3 loop: CASSEPGTVGTEAFF. CDR3 nucleotide sequence: TGTGCCAGCAGTGAACCAGGGACGGTGGGCACTGAAGCTTTCTTT.

Points on this clone: At the DNA level, this CDR3 is encoded by other sequences in the same sample as well. This sequence joins TRBV7-2 and TRBJ2-3; a weak D match, TRBD2 (7 bases). The V gene lost 5 bases and the J gene lost 6 bases, with 15 bases spanning the gap. Germline V gene sequence: CDR1 SGHTA, CDR2 FQGNSA. The CDR3 has 14 amino acids. In DNA form, the CDR3 reads TGTGCCAGCAGCAGACCCCCGGGGGGCGATACGCAGTATTTT. Translated: CASSRPPGGDTQYF.

The gene calls are TRBV6-1 and TRBJ2-3; D remains ambiguous. CDR1 and CDR2 (germline): MNHNS, SASEGT. This CDR3 has 16 residues. Trimming removed 0 bases from V and 0 bases from J, with 10 bases in between. CDR3 nucleotide sequence: TGTGCCAGCAGTGAAGCGCTTCGGCGGAGCACAGATACGCAGTATTTT. Translated, it gives CASSEALRRSTDTQYF.

This sequence joins TRBV6-5 and TRBJ1-6, with TRBD1 as a possible D gene (6 bases). Germline CDR1 and CDR2: MNHEY and SVGAGI. The CDR3 loop spans 14 amino acids. Trimming removed 6 bases at V and 4 bases at J, with 10 bases between. This CDR3 reads CASSRTEYNSPLHF. CDR3 sequence (DNA): TGTGCCAGCAGCCGGACAGAGTATAATTCACCCCTCCACTTT.

V usage is TRBV5-1 and J usage is TRBJ2-5; D is perhaps TRBD2 (5 bases). The CDR3 runs 13 residues. V was clipped by 7 bases and J by 4 bases, with 14 bases between them. From germline, CDR1 is SGHRS and CDR2 YFSETQ. The CDR3 sequence: CASELTRGETQYF. The CDR3 nucleotides read TGCGCCAGCGAACTGACACGGGGAGAGACCCAGTACTTC.

The chain is built from TRBV4-1 and TRBJ1-1; 10 bases agree with TRBD1. V trimming: 0 bases; J trimming: 3 bases; junction bases outside the gene matches: 7. The CDR3 spans 17 residues. Germline CDR1 MGHRA, CDR2 YSYEKL. CDR3 protein: CASSQDWDRGRYTEAFF. CDR3 DNA sequence: TGCGCCAGCAGCCAAGACTGGGACAGGGGTAGGTACACTGAAGCTTTCTTT.

The chain combines TRBV5-5 with TRBJ2-1, with 8 bases that match TRBD2. V shed 0 bases and J 0 bases; nucleotides not matched to a gene: 8. The CDR3 is 18 residues long. Germline assignment: CDR1 SGHKS and CDR2 YYEKEE (reference sequence). DNA of the CDR3: TGTGCCAGCAGCTTGGACGGGAGGGCCTTGAGCTCCTACAATGAGCAGTTCTTC. Its protein is CASSLDGRALSSYNEQFF.

The J gene is TRBJ1-5, the V gene TRBV6-6, with a tentative D call TRBD1 (5 bases). V was clipped by 1 base and J by 6 bases, with 10 bases between them. There are 14 residues in the CDR3. CDR1 and CDR2 from the germline V gene are MNHNY and SVGAGI (reference sequence). The CDR3 is CASSYLRDGQPQHF. In DNA form, the CDR3 reads TGTGCCAGCAGTTACTTGAGGGACGGTCAGCCCCAGCATTTT.

In its sample, this clone was seen once. The V call is TRBV11-2, the J call TRBJ2-1, with a weak D call TRBD2 (6 bases). In germline, CDR1 is SGHAT, CDR2 FQNNGV. V gave up 4 bases and J gave up 0 bases, with 16 bases separating them. This CDR3 is 17 amino acids long. CDR3 residues: CASSWTAAGFSYNEQFF. The CDR3 region has the DNA TGTGCCAGCAGCTGGACCGCCGCGGGGTTCTCCTACAATGAGCAGTTCTTC. Full variable domain (rest looked up from reference TRBV11-2 and TRBJ2-1): EAGVAQSPRYKIIEKRQSVAFWCNPISGHATLYWYQQILGQGPKLLIQFQNNGVVDDSQLPKDRFSAERLKGVDSTLKIQPAKLEDSAVYLCASSWTAAGFSYNEQFFGPGTRLTVL.

The chain carries TRBV28 and TRBJ2-7; TRBD1 matches at 8 bases. The CDR3 totals 15 residues. J lost 0 bases, V lost 6 bases, and 7 bases had no gene match. Germline CDR1 and CDR2: MDHEN and SYDVKM. Here the CDR3 reads CASSPGGQGSYEQYF. The CDR3 bases are TGTGCCAGCAGCCCAGGCGGACAGGGCTCCTACGAGCAGTACTTC.

The chain employs TRBV2 and TRBJ1-1; D remains ambiguous. V lost 7 bases and J 4 bases, leaving 10 bases between the germline ends. This CDR3 has 12 amino acids. Germline CDR1 is SNHLY and CDR2 is FYNNEI. The CDR3 region has the DNA TGTGCCAGCAACGGTAGAGGCACTGAAGCTTTCTTT. Translating it yields CASNGRGTEAFF.

This rearrangement joins TRBV19 to TRBJ2-5; D might be TRBD1 (5 bases). This CDR3 spans 14 amino acids. Trimming stripped 4 bases from V and 5 bases from J, with 14 bases between. Germline V gene sequence: CDR1 LNHDA, CDR2 SQIVND (reference sequence). Written as DNA, the CDR3 is TGTGCCAGTAGTAGGGGCCCCCCTTTGGAGACCCAGTACTTC. Translating it yields CASSRGPPLETQYF.

The V and J genes are TRBV27 and TRBJ2-2; 8 bases align to TRBD2. With V trimmed by 6 bases and J by 2 bases, 11 bases remained unmatched. Germline-derived CDR1 and CDR2 are MNHEY and SMNVEV (reference sequence). This CDR3 contains 17 residues. The CDR3 region is CASSRQGLVGNTGELFF. The CDR3 DNA sequence: TGTGCCAGCAGCCGCCAGGGACTAGTTGGTAACACCGGGGAGCTGTTTTTT.

In this sample, this clone turned up once. The V call is TRBV5-1, the J call TRBJ2-2, with 14 bases aligning to TRBD2. Looked up from germline, CDR1 is SGHRS and CDR2 is YFSETQ. Losses at the gene ends were 5 bases for V and 8 bases for J; bases not matched to a gene: 5. The CDR3 spans 15 residues. CDR3 sequence: CASRGLAGADGELFF. The CDR3 nucleotides are TGCGCCAGCAGGGGACTAGCGGGAGCTGATGGGGAGCTGTTTTTT. Based on the CDR3 plus reference TRBV5-1 and TRBJ2-2, the full variable domain is KAGVTQTPRYLIKTRGQQVTLSCSPISGHRSVSWYQQTPGQGLQFLFEYFSETQRNKGNFPGRFSGRQFSNSRSEMNVSTLELGDSALYLCASRGLAGADGELFFGEGSRLTVL.

The J gene is TRBJ2-7, the V gene TRBV19; 9 bases map to TRBD1. J lost 1 base, V lost 3 bases, and 10 bases had no gene match. This CDR3 has 17 residues. The germline gives CDR1 LNHDA, CDR2 SQIVND (reference sequence). The DNA for the CDR3 is TGTGCCAGTAGTATTCGGACCGGGACAGGGATATCCTACGAGCAGTACTTC. It translates to CASSIRTGTGISYEQYF.

The V gene is TRBV18, the J gene TRBJ1-2, with 11 bases identical to TRBD1. Germline trimming cut 4 bases from V and 4 bases from J; bases unmatched to any gene: 5. CDR1 and CDR2 from the germline V gene are KGHSH and LQKENI. CDR3 size: 15 residues. CDR3 protein: CASSLGQGVLYGYTF. The CDR3 DNA reads TGTGCCAGCTCACTGGGACAGGGGGTCCTCTATGGCTACACCTTC. The whole variable domain, filled in from reference TRBV18 and TRBJ1-2, reads NAGVMQNPRHLVRRRGQEARLRCSPMKGHSHVYWYRQLPEEGLKFMVYLQKENIIDESGMPKERFSAEFPKEGPSILRIQQVVRGDSAAYFCASSLGQGVLYGYTFGSGTRLTVV.

This clone was recorded only once. This same CDR3 is encoded by further DNA sequences in the sample. The CDR3 sequence is CSVDGSTDTQYF. DNA of the CDR3: TGCAGCGTTGATGGCAGCACAGATACGCAGTATTTT. V usage is TRBV29-1 and J usage is TRBJ2-3; no reliable D call. Germline V gives CDR1 SQVTM, CDR2 ANQGSEA. V lost 3 bases to trimming and J lost 0 bases, with 4 bases between them. The CDR3 is 12 amino acids.